Following are 29 T cell receptor beta chains from one sample sequenced in a study of cytomegalovirus exposure and HLA in healthy donors. Both 60 Vbeta primers and 13 Jbeta primers went into the PCR. The assay was immunoSEQ multiplex PCR, and TCRdb's table has in-frame clones only and misses some. The sample records over 110,000 clones, roughly four fifths being singletons. The material sequenced was PBMCs. These receptors were obtained from a woman in her thirties or forties in good health and CMV-seronegative.

The rearrangement joins TRBV4-2 to TRBJ1-5; D is unclear. V was clipped by 0 bases and J by 0 bases, with 6 bases between them. Germline loops: CDR1 LGHNA, CDR2 YNFKEQ. The CDR3 consists of 15 residues. The CDR3 loop is CASSQDNGSNQPQHF. CDR3 coding DNA: TGTGCCAGCAGCCAAGATAACGGTAGCAATCAGCCCCAGCATTTT.

V and J are TRBV9 and TRBJ2-2; the D is unclear. This CDR3 has 13 amino acids. Trimming removed 2 bases from V and 7 bases from J, with 9 bases in between. The V gene's germline CDR1 is SGDLS and CDR2 YYNGEE. CDR3 DNA sequence: TGTGCCAGCAGCGTGCTAATTAGCGGGGAGCTGTTTTTT. It encodes CASSVLISGELFF.

The chain is built from TRBV29-1 and TRBJ1-2; D gene uncertain. Germline CDR1 reads SQVTM; CDR2 reads ANQGSEA. Trimming stripped 4 bases from V and 1 base from J, with 10 bases between. This CDR3 contains 13 residues. CDR3 DNA: TGCAGCGTTGTCGGGAGGAGTAACTATGGCTACACCTTC. Protein product: CSVVGRSNYGYTF.

This clone was seen only a few times. The chain has TRBV5-4 and TRBJ1-2; D remains ambiguous. Germline CDR1 SGHNT, CDR2 YYREEE (reference sequence). The CDR3 is 14 residues long. Trimming removed 0 bases from V and 3 bases from J, with 9 bases in between. The CDR3 loop reads CASSLVRGDYGYTF. CDR3 DNA sequence: TGTGCCAGCAGCTTGGTCCGCGGGGACTATGGCTACACCTTC.

In regard to this clone: The junction does not match germline at one end; this may be a read error. The chain links TRBV5-1 to TRBJ2-7; perhaps TRBD2 as D (6 bases). In germline, CDR1 is SGHRS, CDR2 YFSETQ. The CDR3 totals 16 residues. CDR3 in amino acids: CASSLSGGSGGYEQYF. The CDR3 DNA is TGCGCAAGCAGCTTGAGTGGGGGGAGTGGGGGATACGAGCAGTACTTC.

This rearrangement joins TRBV21-1 to TRBJ2-1; the D segment call TRBD2 is taken from the table without a DNA check. TRBV21-1 is an annotated pseudogene. The length of the CDR3 is 21 residues. CDR3 protein: CASSPRLSGVALCTSFNEQFF. Here the CDR3 DNA reads TGTGCCAGCAGCCCCCGCCTTAGCGGGGTTGCTTTGTGCACAAGTTTCAATGAGCAGTTCTTC.

The chain couples TRBV4-1 to TRBJ1-4; 8 positions match TRBD1. J gave up 12 bases and V 1 base, and 19 bases lay outside the gene matches. The CDR3 runs to 18 residues. The germline V gene has CDR1 MGHRA and CDR2 YSYEKL. The chain's CDR3 is CASSQVLSPGTGSQELFF. The CDR3 DNA reads TGCGCCAGCAGCCAAGTTCTCTCTCCGGGGACAGGATCGCAAGAACTGTTTTTT.

The chain recombines TRBV28 with TRBJ2-5, with D possibly TRBD1 on 6 matching bases. The germline V and J ends were trimmed by 4 bases and 4 bases, with 13 bases remaining between them. From germline, CDR1 is MDHEN and CDR2 SYDVKM. This CDR3 comprises 14 residues. The CDR3 DNA sequence: TGTGCCAGCAGTTCCACACAGGGTGCAGAGACCCAGTACTTC. The encoded protein is CASSSTQGAETQYF.

The rearrangement uses TRBV9 and TRBJ2-2, with D maybe TRBD1 (6 bases). The CDR3 runs to 16 residues. Trimming left V 5 bases short and J 0 bases short, with 14 bases between. CDR1 and CDR2 (germline): SGDLS, YYNGEE. CDR3 protein: CASSPRQAANTGELFF. The DNA for the CDR3 is TGTGCCAGCAGTCCAAGACAGGCCGCGAACACCGGGGAGCTGTTTTTT.

The rearrangement links TRBV4-1 to TRBJ1-1; D is unclear. V was cut by 0 bases and J by 1 base, with 12 bases left in between. The germline CDR1 and CDR2 sequences are MGHRA and YSYEKL. The CDR3 is 16 residues long. Here the CDR3 reads CASSQDGSFGNTEAFF. The CDR3 region has the DNA TGCGCCAGCAGCCAAGACGGGAGCTTCGGGAACACTGAAGCTTTCTTT.

The chain carries TRBV9 and TRBJ2-5; tentative D call: TRBD2 (7 bases). Between the trimmed V and J ends, which lost 0 bases and 5 bases, there was a span of 14 bases. CDR1 is SGDLS and CDR2 is YYNGEE in the germline V gene. The CDR3 is 15 residues long. CDR3 sequence: CASSVEGGFSETQYF. The CDR3 DNA sequence: TGTGCCAGCAGCGTAGAGGGGGGGTTTTCCGAGACCCAGTACTTC.

This clone was recorded once. The chain links TRBV2 to TRBJ1-1, with D tentatively TRBD1 (5 bases). The CDR3 has 15 residues. In germline, CDR1 is SNHLY, CDR2 FYNNEI. The V end was cut by 4 bases, the J end by 0 bases, with 12 bases between. In nucleotides, the CDR3 is TGTGCCAGCAGTGTGCAGGGACTAATGAACACTGAAGCTTTCTTT. Protein sequence: CASSVQGLMNTEAFF.

The chain recombines TRBV10-3 with TRBJ1-6; D is undetermined. Between the trimmed V and J ends, which lost 3 bases and 7 bases, there was a span of 13 bases. The CDR3 runs 15 residues. Germline lookup yields CDR1 ENHRY and CDR2 SYGVKD. The CDR3 DNA sequence: TGTGCCATCAGTGATGGGCAGGAAAGGAATTCACCCCTCCACTTT. Amino acids: CAISDGQERNSPLHF.

The chain uses TRBV6-5 and TRBJ1-1; 8 nucleotides match TRBD1. V lost 6 bases to trimming and J lost 5 bases; unmatched junction nucleotides: 5. Germline V CDR1 and CDR2: MNHEY, SVGAGI. The CDR3 has 13 residues. The DNA of the CDR3 is TGTGCCAGCAGAGACAGGGGAGGTACTGAAGCTTTCTTT. It encodes CASRDRGGTEAFF.

V and J are TRBV4-1 and TRBJ1-1, with D possibly being TRBD1 (6 bases). V dropped 4 bases and J dropped 5 bases, with 8 bases sitting between them. The CDR3 is 12 residues long. Germline CDR1 is MGHRA and CDR2 is YSYEKL. The CDR3 spells CASSPQGTEAFF. As DNA, the CDR3 is TGCGCCAGCAGCCCTCAGGGGACTGAAGCTTTCTTT.

This chain joins TRBV18 and TRBJ1-1; the match to TRBD1 covers 10 bases. This CDR3 has 19 amino acids. Per the germline V gene, CDR1 is KGHSH and CDR2 is LQKENI. Germline trimming cut 5 bases from V and 0 bases from J; bases unmatched to any gene: 15. This chain's CDR3 is CASSTGQGVLLRMNTEAFF. The DNA for the CDR3 is TGTGCCAGCTCAACTGGACAGGGGGTGCTTCTAAGGATGAACACTGAAGCTTTCTTT.

This clone was seen only a few times. The chain couples TRBV5-1 to TRBJ1-3; TRBD1 matches 11 bases. The CDR3 contains 14 residues. V was pared by 2 bases and J by 8 bases, with 3 bases of the junction left unmatched. Looked up from germline, CDR1 is SGHRS and CDR2 is YFSETQ. The CDR3 nucleotides read TGCGCCAGCAGCTTCGAGGGACAGGGGGACACCATATATTTT. Residues: CASSFEGQGDTIYF.

The chain carries TRBV14 and TRBJ1-2; 8 bases are a match to TRBD1. The CDR3 covers 14 residues. Germline V gene sequence: CDR1 SGHDN, CDR2 FVKESK. The ends lost 5 bases at V and 2 bases at J; junction bases unmatched: 4. The CDR3 DNA reads as TGTGCCAGCAGCAAGAGACAGGGGAACTATGGCTACACCTTC. Residues: CASSKRQGNYGYTF. Variable domain in full (rest from reference TRBV14 and TRBJ1-2): EAGVTQFPSHSVIEKGQTVTLRCDPISGHDNLYWYRRVMGKEIKFLLHFVKESKQDESGMPNNRFLAERTGGTYSTLKVQPAELEDSGVYFCASSKRQGNYGYTFGSGTRLTVV.

The chain couples TRBV5-1 to TRBJ1-1; the match to TRBD1 covers 8 bases. Germline CDR1 is SGHRS and CDR2 is YFSETQ. The CDR3 extends over 17 amino acids. Trimming removed 2 bases from V and 0 bases from J; junction bases left unmatched: 9. CDR3 sequence (DNA): TGCGCCAGCAGCTTTTCCAGGGGGCGAGGCGTGAACACTGAAGCTTTCTTT. Protein sequence: CASSFSRGRGVNTEAFF.

The chain employs TRBV7-9 and TRBJ1-2; 7 bases are a match to TRBD1. Losses at the gene ends were 5 bases for V and 5 bases for J; bases not matched to a gene: 8. This CDR3 spans 14 amino acids. Per the germline V gene, CDR1 is SEHNR and CDR2 is FQNEAQ (reference sequence). The CDR3: CASSPSGDSYGYTF. Here the CDR3 DNA reads TGTGCCAGCAGCCCCAGTGGGGACAGTTATGGCTACACCTTC.

The CDR3 bases are TGTGCCAGCAGCTTAGGACAGGGGGGCCAGCCCCAGCATTTT. This encodes CASSLGQGGQPQHF. This chain uses TRBV7-8 with TRBJ1-5, with 9 nucleotides matching TRBD1. The CDR3 length is 14 residues. Germline lookup yields CDR1 SGHVS and CDR2 FQNEAQ. V gave up 1 base and J gave up 7 bases; unmatched junction bases: 2.

This chain uses TRBV4-1 with TRBJ1-4; TRBD1 matches 7 bases. CDR3 length: 17 amino acids. Germline-derived CDR1 and CDR2 are MGHRA and YSYEKL. Germline trimming cut 1 base from V and 2 bases from J; bases unmatched to any gene: 7. The CDR3, as DNA: TGCGCCAGCAGCCAAGGGGACAGCCTTGCGACTAATGAAAAACTGTTTTTT. Protein product: CASSQGDSLATNEKLFF.

V is TRBV7-9 and J is TRBJ1-2; 7 bases align to TRBD1. Germline CDR1 is SEHNR and CDR2 is FQNEAQ (reference sequence). The CDR3 length is 16 residues. Unmatched junction bases numbered 16, after V lost 4 bases and J lost 8 bases. CDR3 loop: CASSSSTFTGVRGYTF. CDR3 bases: TGTGCCAGCAGCTCCAGCACTTTTACAGGGGTCCGCGGCTACACCTTC.

V usage is TRBV6-1 and J usage is TRBJ1-5, with D possibly TRBD1 on 5 matching bases. The V gene's germline CDR1 is MNHNS and CDR2 SASEGT. The V end was cut by 5 bases, the J end by 5 bases, with 13 bases between. This CDR3 has 14 amino acids. CDR3 nucleotides: TGTGCCAGCAGTAAGACAGTCGTTGATCAGCCCCAGCATTTT. Amino acids: CASSKTVVDQPQHF.

The V call is TRBV27, the J call TRBJ2-1; TRBD2 agrees at 11 bases. This CDR3 region has 16 residues. In germline, CDR1 is MNHEY, CDR2 SMNVEV (reference sequence). The J segment lost 5 bases and the V segment lost 2 bases, leaving 5 bases of the junction unmatched. The CDR3, as DNA: TGTGCCAGCAGTTTAGAACTAGCGGGGGTCAACAATGAGCAGTTCTTC. The encoded protein is CASSLELAGVNNEQFF.

J is TRBJ2-1 and V is TRBV5-1, with 10 bases fitting TRBD2. CDR1 SGHRS and CDR2 YFSETQ come from the germline V gene. J was trimmed by 4 bases and V by 1 base; bases with no gene match: 11. The length of the CDR3 is 18 residues. CDR3 bases: TGCGCCAGCAGCTTGACAGCGGGGGGGAACACGTTATACAATGAGCAGTTCTTC. Protein product: CASSLTAGGNTLYNEQFF. The full variable domain, in which reference TRBV5-1 and TRBJ2-1 provide the parts outside the CDR3, is KAGVTQTPRYLIKTRGQQVTLSCSPISGHRSVSWYQQTPGQGLQFLFEYFSETQRNKGNFPGRFSGRQFSNSRSEMNVSTLELGDSALYLCASSLTAGGNTLYNEQFFGPGTRLTVL.

The V call is TRBV6-5, the J call TRBJ2-1; 8 bases agree with TRBD1. The CDR3 consists of 13 residues. V was clipped by 2 bases and J by 10 bases; unmatched bases: 4. Germline assignment: CDR1 MNHEY and CDR2 SVGAGI. Here the CDR3 reads CASSYGQGREQFF. CDR3 nucleotides: TGTGCCAGCAGTTACGGACAGGGCAGGGAGCAGTTCTTC.

The chain is built from TRBV18 and TRBJ1-1; TRBD1 matches at 10 bases. Per the germline V gene, CDR1 is KGHSH and CDR2 is LQKENI. CDR3 length: 15 residues. Losses at the gene ends were 3 bases for V and 0 bases for J; bases not matched to a gene: 1. In DNA form, the CDR3 reads TGTGCCAGCTCACCGACAGGGGGCGTGAACACTGAAGCTTTCTTT. Its translation: CASSPTGGVNTEAFF.

The chain has TRBV5-4 and TRBJ1-1, with a weak D call TRBD1 (5 bases). From germline, CDR1 is SGHNT and CDR2 YYREEE (reference sequence). V gave up 2 bases and J gave up 0 bases, with 23 bases separating them. The CDR3 is made up of 19 amino acids. CDR3 residues: CASSFPDRPGYLMNTEAFF. CDR3 DNA: TGTGCCAGCAGCTTCCCTGACAGACCCGGTTATCTCATGAACACTGAAGCTTTCTTT.